The rows below give T cell receptor beta chains drawn from one sample of a study of read filtering for tumor transcriptome and immune sequencing. TCRdb itself ran the reads through MiXCR, one entry per CDR3 protein. The table includes fewer than 30,000 distinct CDR3 sequences, 13% to 15% detected once. Sequencing input: a population of CD138-negative cells sorted from bone marrow. The origin of the receptors is a donor at least 40 years old with multiple myeloma. CDR3s leave out the opening cysteine and the closing phenylalanine or tryptophan. D genes are given only for firm matches.

. TRBJ1-3 TRBV20-1 SARVGQGHTIY
TRBD1 TRBJ1-1 TRBV10-3 AISERGQNTEAS
. TRBJ2-1 TRBV7-2 ASTTRAGPWGEQF
. TRBJ2-3 TRBV20-1 SAEPGLSTDTQY
TRBD2 TRBJ2-7 TRBV20-1 SASRTSGTSEQY
TRBD1 TRBJ1-4 TRBV20-1 SAVPQGANRVF
. TRBJ1-1 TRBV28 ASSFPELTGFTEAF
. TRBJ2-1 TRBV20-1 SARDGSVPYNEQF
. TRBJ2-1 TRBV7-9 ASSTVARAWGNEQL
TRBD2 TRBJ2-1 TRBV6-1 ASTPGLAGGNEQF
TRBD2 TRBJ2-7 TRBV6-5 ASSYTHSGSDEQY
. TRBJ2-5 TRBV2 ASSSLTVQETQY
. TRBJ2-7 TRBV27 ASSFNRYSYEQY
. TRBJ2-3 TRBV10-3 AIRPGLAADTQY
TRBD1 TRBJ2-1 TRBV29-1 SVEAGTGKVHEQF
. TRBJ2-7 TRBV7-9 ASSSPRAYIYEQY
. TRBJ1-2 TRBV29-1 GVWRAANYGYT
TRBD2 TRBJ2-1 TRBV11-2 ASSLIGGGYEQF
. TRBJ2-2 TRBV2 ASRPTRRYANTGELF
TRBD2 TRBJ2-7 TRBV29-1 SASRGASYEQY
. TRBJ2-1 TRBV12-5 ASGLVFGGLNEQF
TRBD2 TRBJ2-5 TRBV29-1 SVIREGETQY